This T cell receptor beta chain stems from a study of control samples from healthy donors and cancer patients. Only in-frame clones appear in the TCRdb table, and some are missing; sequencing was by immunoSEQ multiplex PCR. Among roughly 120,000 clones listed, more than 85% were seen once. The CDR3 contains 15 residues. Trimming left V 0 bases short and J 9 bases short, with 13 bases between. Germline assignment: CDR1 SGDLS and CDR2 YYNGEE. The origin of this receptor is a man aged 45-60 years with head and neck cancer. The chain carries TRBV9 and TRBJ1-6, with D unresolved. The sample taken for sequencing was PBMCs. The CDR3: CASSVAPGIASPLHF. Written as DNA, the CDR3 is TGTGCCAGCAGCGTAGCGCCCGGGATCGCTTCACCCCTCCACTTT.